This TCR beta chain stems from a study of response to subunit inactivated influenza vaccine. Notes on the study in general: It was suggested by the authors that few new T cells are recruited by each seasonal influenza vaccination.

This clonotype has more than one count but fewer than ten. Its antigen remains unknown. Trimming took 0 bases from V and 1 from J; bases not matched to a gene: 8. This CDR3 region has 18 residues. CDR1 is MDHEN, CDR2 SYDVKM, per germline. TCRdb analysed the RT-PCR reads with MiXCR anew, one entry per CDR3 protein. The profile shows under 850,000 distinct CDR3 sequences, 18% of them singletons. Sequencing used PBMCs from blood, obtained about 5 days after vaccination. The genes are TRBV28 and TRBJ1-5; 8 bases align to TRBD1. The source is a man aged 50-60 years who received an inactivated influenza vaccine. CDR3 region: CASSLWAGGDASNQPQHF. The DNA of the CDR3 is TGTGCCAGCAGTTTATGGGCAGGGGGCGACGCAAGCAATCAGCCCCAGCATTTT.